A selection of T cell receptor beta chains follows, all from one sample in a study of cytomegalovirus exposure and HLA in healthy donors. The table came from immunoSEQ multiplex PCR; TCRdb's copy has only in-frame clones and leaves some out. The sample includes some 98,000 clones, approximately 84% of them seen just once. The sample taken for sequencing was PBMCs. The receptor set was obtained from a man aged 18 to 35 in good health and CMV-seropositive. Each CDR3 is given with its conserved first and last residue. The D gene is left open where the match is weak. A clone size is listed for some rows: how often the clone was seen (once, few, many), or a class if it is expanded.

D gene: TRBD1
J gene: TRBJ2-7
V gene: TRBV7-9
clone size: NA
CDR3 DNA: TGTGCCAGCAGCTTTGGGACAGGGGCGTACGAGCAGTACTTC
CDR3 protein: CASSFGTGAYEQYF

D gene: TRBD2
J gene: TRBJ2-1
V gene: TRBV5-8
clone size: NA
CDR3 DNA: TGTGCCAGCAGCTCCTTACCCGGACTAGCGGGAATCGATGAGCAGTTCTTC
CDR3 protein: CASSSLPGLAGIDEQFF

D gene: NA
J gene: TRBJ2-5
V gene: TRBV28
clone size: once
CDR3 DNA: TGTGCCAGCAGTTTATTTGGCGGCTGGGAGACCCAGTACTTC
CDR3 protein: CASSLFGGWETQYF

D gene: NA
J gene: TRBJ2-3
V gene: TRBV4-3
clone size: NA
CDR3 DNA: TGCGCCAGCAGCCAAGATGGTCGAGGGACAGATACGCAGTATTTT
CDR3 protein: CASSQDGRGTDTQYF

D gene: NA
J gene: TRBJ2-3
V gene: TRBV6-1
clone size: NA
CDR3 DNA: TGTGCCAGCAGTCTGTACACAGATACGCAGTATTTT
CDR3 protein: CASSLYTDTQYF

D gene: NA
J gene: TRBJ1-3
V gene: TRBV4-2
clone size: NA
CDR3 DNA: TGTGCCAGCAGCCAAGACCCATACGCAGGGGCTGGAAACACCATATATTTT
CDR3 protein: CASSQDPYAGAGNTIYF

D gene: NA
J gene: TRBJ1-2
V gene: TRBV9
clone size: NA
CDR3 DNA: TGTGCCAGCAGCGTATCGTGGACAGTAGACTATGGCTACACCTTC
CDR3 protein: CASSVSWTVDYGYTF

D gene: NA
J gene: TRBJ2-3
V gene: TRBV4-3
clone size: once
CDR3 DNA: TGCGCCAGCAGCCAAGATCTTCGGGGTACGCAGTATTTT
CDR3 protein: CASSQDLRGTQYF

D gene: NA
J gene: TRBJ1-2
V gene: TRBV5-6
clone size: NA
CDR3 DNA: TGTGCCAGCAGCTCTATCCTTGGTTATCAGGGCTCTTCGGGCTACACCTTC
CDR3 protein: CASSSILGYQGSSGYTF

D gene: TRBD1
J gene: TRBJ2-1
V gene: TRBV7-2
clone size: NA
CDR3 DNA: TGTGCCAGCAGCTTAAGGGACAGGGTGGATGAGCAGTTCTTC
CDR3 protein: CASSLRDRVDEQFF

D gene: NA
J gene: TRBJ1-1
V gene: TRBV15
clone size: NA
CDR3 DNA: TGTGCCACCAGCAGAGATCGGTACGGACAGAAGAACACTGAAGCTTTCTTT
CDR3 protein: CATSRDRYGQKNTEAFF

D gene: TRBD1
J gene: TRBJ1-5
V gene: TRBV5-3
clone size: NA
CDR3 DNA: TGTGCCAGAAGCATAGGGACAGGGGGCATTTGCAATCAGCCCCAGCATTTT
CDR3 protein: CARSIGTGGICNQPQHF

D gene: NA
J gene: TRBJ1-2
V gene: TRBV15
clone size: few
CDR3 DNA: TGTGCCACCAGCAGAGATAACCGCGTTTGGGGCTACACCTTC
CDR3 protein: CATSRDNRVWGYTF

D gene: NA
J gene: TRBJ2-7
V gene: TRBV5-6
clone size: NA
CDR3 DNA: TGTGCCCCCCGGCCGCCATACCAGGGCCATCGGCGATACTCCTACGAGCAGTACTTC
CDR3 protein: CAPRPPYQGHRRYSYEQYF

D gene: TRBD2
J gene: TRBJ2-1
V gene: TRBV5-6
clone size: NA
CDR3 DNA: TGTGCCAGCAGCTTGGAAGCGGGGGGGATAATGTCCTACAATGAGCAGTTCTTC
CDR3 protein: CASSLEAGGIMSYNEQFF

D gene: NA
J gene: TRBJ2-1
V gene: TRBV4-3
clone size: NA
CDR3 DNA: TGCGCCAGCAGCCAAGGGTTGTCTTCGGTGATCTTC
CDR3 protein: CASSQGLSSVIF

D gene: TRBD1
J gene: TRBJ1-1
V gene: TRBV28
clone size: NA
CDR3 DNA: TGTGCCAGCAGTCCCGGACAGGGCGTCATAAACACTGAAGCTTTCTTT
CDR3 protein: CASSPGQGVINTEAFF

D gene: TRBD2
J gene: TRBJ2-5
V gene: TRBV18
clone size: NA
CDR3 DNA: TGTGCCAGCTCACCAGGACTAGCCCTCGAGACCCAGTACTTC
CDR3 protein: CASSPGLALETQYF

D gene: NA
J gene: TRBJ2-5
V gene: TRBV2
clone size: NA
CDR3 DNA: TGTGCCAGCAACAAAGGGGCGCCAGAGACCCAGTACTTC
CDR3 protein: CASNKGAPETQYF

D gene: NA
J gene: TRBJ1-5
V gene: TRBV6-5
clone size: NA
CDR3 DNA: TGTGCCAGCAGCCCCAGTAATAGCAATCAGCCCCAGCATTTT
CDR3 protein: CASSPSNSNQPQHF

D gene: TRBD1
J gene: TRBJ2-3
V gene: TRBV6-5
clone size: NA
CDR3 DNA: TGTGCCAGCAGAATTGGACAGGGGGAGGGGGGTACGCAGTATTTT
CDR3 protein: CASRIGQGEGGTQYF

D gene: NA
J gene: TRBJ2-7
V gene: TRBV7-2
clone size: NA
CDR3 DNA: TGTGCCAGCAGCCTACAGGGTTACGAGCAGTACTTC
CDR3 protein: CASSLQGYEQYF

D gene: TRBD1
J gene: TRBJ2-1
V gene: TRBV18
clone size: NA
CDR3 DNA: TGTGCCAGCTCATACACTGGGACAGGGGATATCAATGAGCAGTTCTTC
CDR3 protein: CASSYTGTGDINEQFF

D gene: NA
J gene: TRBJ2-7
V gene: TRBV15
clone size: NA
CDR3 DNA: TGTGCCACCAGCAGAAAAGGGGACGAGCAGTACTTC
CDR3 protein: CATSRKGDEQYF

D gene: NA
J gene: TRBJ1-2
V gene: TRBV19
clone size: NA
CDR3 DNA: TGTGCCAGTCGTTGGGGGCCGACTAACTATGGCTACACCTTC
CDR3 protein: CASRWGPTNYGYTF

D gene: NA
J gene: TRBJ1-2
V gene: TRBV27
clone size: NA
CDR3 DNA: TGTGCCAGCAGTCAGCAGGGGATCGGCTATGGCTACACCTTC
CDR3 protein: CASSQQGIGYGYTF

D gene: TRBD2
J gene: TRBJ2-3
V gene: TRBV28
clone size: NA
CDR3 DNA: TGTGCCAGCAGTACTAGCGGGAGGTCCCCCACAGATACGCAGTATTTT
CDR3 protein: CASSTSGRSPTDTQYF

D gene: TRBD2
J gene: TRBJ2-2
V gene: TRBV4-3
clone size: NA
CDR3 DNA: TGCGCCAGCAGCCACGAGTTACTAGCGGGGGAGAACACCGGGGAGCTGTTTTTT
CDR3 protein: CASSHELLAGENTGELFF

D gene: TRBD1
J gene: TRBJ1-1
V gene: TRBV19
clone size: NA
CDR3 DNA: TGTGCCAGTAGCCCCCCGACAGGGTTTTCTGAAGCTTTCTTT
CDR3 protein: CASSPPTGFSEAFF

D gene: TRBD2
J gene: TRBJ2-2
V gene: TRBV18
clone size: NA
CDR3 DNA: TGTGCCAGCTCACCCTACCTAGCGGGAGGCGACACCGGGGAGCTGTTTTTT
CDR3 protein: CASSPYLAGGDTGELFF

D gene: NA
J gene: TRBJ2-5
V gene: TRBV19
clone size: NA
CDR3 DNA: TGTGCCAGTACCCCCTCTTTCCAACGGGGGAGGAAGTACCAAGAGACCCAGTACTTC
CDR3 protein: CASTPSFQRGRKYQETQYF

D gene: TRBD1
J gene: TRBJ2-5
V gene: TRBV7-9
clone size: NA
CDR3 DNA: TGTGCCAGCAGCCAGACAGGGGGCTTTAGTTCAGAGACCCAGTACTTC
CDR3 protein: CASSQTGGFSSETQYF

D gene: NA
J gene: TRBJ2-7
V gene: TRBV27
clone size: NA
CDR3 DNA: TGTGCCAGCAGTTTAGGGGCCACCTACGAGCAGTACTTC
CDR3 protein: CASSLGATYEQYF

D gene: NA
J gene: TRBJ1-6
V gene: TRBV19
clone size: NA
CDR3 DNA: TGTGCCAGTAGCGTTACGGGATTTTCACCCCTCCACTTT
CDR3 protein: CASSVTGFSPLHF

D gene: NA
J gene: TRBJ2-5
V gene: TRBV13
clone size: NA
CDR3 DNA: TGTGCCAGCAGCTTACTCCAAGAGACCCAGTACTTC
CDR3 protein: CASSLLQETQYF

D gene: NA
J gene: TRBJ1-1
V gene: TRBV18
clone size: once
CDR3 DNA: TGTGCCAGCTCACCAACACAAAGCACTGAAGCTTTCTTT
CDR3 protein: CASSPTQSTEAFF

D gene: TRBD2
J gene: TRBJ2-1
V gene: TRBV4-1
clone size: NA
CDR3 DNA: TGCGCCAGCAGCCAGGATAGCGGGGGGGTTACCTACAATGAGCAGTTCTTC
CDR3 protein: CASSQDSGGVTYNEQFF

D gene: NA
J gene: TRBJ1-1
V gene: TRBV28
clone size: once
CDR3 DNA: TGTGCCAGCAGTGAACATAAACAGGGAAAAGCTTTCTTT
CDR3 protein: CASSEHKQGKAFF

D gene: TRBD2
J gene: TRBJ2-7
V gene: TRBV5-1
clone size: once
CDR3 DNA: TGCGCCAGCACCCCTGGGGCGGGAGGGCCCTACGAGCAGTACTTC
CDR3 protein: CASTPGAGGPYEQYF

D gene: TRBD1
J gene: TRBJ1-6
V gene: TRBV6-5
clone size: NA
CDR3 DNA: TGTGCCAGCAGTTACTCCGCAGGGGGCGTCTCACCCCTCCACTTT
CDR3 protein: CASSYSAGGVSPLHF

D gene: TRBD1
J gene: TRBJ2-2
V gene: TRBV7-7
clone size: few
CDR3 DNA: TGTGCCAGCAGCCCACAGGGGCACGGCACCGGGGAGCTGTTTTTT
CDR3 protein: CASSPQGHGTGELFF

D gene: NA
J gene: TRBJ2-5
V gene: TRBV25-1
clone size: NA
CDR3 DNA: TGTGCCAGCAGTTTGGAAGGACAGCAAGGCGAGACCCAGTACTTC
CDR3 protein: CASSLEGQQGETQYF

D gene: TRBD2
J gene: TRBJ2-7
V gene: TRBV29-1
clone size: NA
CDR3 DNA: TGCAGCGCCCTTTTTAGCGGGGTCTCCTACGAGCAGTACTTC
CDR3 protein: CSALFSGVSYEQYF

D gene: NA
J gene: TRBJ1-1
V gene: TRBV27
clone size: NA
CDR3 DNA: TGTGCCAGCAGTCCCTCGCCTCAGGGGTTCGCTGAAGCTTTCTTT
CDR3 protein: CASSPSPQGFAEAFF

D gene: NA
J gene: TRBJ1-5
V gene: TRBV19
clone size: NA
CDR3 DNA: TGTGCCAGTAGTCCTCGGGGGAGGATAGATAGCAATCAGCCCCAGCATTTT
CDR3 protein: CASSPRGRIDSNQPQHF

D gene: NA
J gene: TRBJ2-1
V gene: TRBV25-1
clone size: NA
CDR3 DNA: TGTGCCAGCAGTGAAATTCGGGTAGGCAGCTCCTACAATGAGCAGTTCTTC
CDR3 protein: CASSEIRVGSSYNEQFF

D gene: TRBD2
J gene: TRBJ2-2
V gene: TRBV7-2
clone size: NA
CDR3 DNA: TGTGCCAGCAGCTTGCTCGGACTAGCGGGAGACCCCACCGGGGAGCTGTTTTTT
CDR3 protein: CASSLLGLAGDPTGELFF

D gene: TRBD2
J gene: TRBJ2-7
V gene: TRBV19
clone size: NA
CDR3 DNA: TGTGCCAGTAGAACCGGGGGGGAGCAGTACTTC
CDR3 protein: CASRTGGEQYF

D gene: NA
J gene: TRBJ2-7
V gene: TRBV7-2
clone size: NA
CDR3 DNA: TGTGCCAGCAGCTTAGCCCTAAGTAAGTCTTACGAGCAGTACTTC
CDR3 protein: CASSLALSKSYEQYF

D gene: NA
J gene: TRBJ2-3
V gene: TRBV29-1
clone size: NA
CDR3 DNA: TGCAGCGTTGAACCATCTACAGCAGATACGCAGTATTTT
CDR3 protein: CSVEPSTADTQYF

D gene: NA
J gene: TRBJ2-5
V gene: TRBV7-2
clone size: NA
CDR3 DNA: TGTGCCAGCAGCGAACGTCGTGGGCCAAGGGGCCAGTACTTC
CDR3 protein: CASSERRGPRGQYF

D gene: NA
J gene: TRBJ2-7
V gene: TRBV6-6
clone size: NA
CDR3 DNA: TGTGCCAGCAGTCAAACCCGGGACTTAGCCTACGAGCAGTACTTC
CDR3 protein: CASSQTRDLAYEQYF

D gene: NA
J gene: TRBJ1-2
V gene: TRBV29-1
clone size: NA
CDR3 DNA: TGCAGCGTCCCCCTCCTGTCCGGGCCGGGGGGCTATGGCTACACCTTC
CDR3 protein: CSVPLLSGPGGYGYTF

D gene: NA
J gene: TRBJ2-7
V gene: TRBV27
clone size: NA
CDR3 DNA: TGTGCCAGCAGTTTGGGTCAGGGGCCGGATTACGAGCAGTACTTC
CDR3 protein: CASSLGQGPDYEQYF

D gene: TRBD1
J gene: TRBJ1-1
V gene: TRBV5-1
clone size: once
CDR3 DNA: TGCGCCAGCAGCACAGGACAGGCGTCAATGAACACTGAAGCTTTCTTT
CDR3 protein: CASSTGQASMNTEAFF

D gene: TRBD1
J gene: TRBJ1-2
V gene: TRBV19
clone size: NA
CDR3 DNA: TGTGCCAGTAGAAACAGGGGGCTTCTCCCGGATAACTATGGCTACACCTTC
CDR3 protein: CASRNRGLLPDNYGYTF

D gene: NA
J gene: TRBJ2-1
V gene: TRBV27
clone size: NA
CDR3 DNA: TGTGCCAGCAGTTTCCACGGACAGTTTGAGCAGTTCTTC
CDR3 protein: CASSFHGQFEQFF

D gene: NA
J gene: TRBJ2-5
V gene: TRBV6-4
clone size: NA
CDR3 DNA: TGTGCCAGCAGTGAGAGAGTCGGGGGACAAGAGACCCAGTACTTC
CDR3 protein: CASSERVGGQETQYF

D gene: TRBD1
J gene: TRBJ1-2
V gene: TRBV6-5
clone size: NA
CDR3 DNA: TGTGCCAGCAGTTACACGGACAGGGGGTATGGCTACACCTTC
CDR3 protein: CASSYTDRGYGYTF